Presented here are 5 T cell receptor beta chains from one specimen sequenced in a study of circulating CD8 cells and anti-PD-1 response in melanoma (dated by TCRdb to between 2020 and 2021). Using a BD FACSAria II cell sorter, four subsets defined by PD-1 and/or TIGIT were sorted out of live CD3+CD8+TCRalphabeta+ cells. Sequenced using a NextSeq 500. The QIAseq Immune Repertoire RNA Library Kit, Human TCR Panel was used to prepare TCR libraries from about 14 ng of total RNA. TCRdb passed the public sequencing reads through fastp at Q25 and MiXCR, retaining productive beta sequences. Entries that share a CDR3 protein sequence are merged under the most common genes and DNA. For this sample the table gives 1,000 to 1,500 distinct CDR3 sequences, of which over 7.5% were detected only once. The ten largest clones take up roughly 32% of the sample. This sample comprised CD8+ T cells from PBMCs, obtained at baseline or after one month of anti-PD-1 therapy (not recorded which). All receptors come from a human donor with melanoma.

Comments on this clonotype: A clone one base away is much larger, so this may be a read error. V usage is TRBV20-1 and J usage is TRBJ1-2; D is perhaps TRBD1 (5 bases). The CDR3 sequence is 12 residues long. Germline CDR1 DFQATT, CDR2 SNEGSKA (reference sequence). The CDR3 coding sequence is TGCAGTGCTAGAGATCTAGGGGCGAGCTACAACTTC. It codes for CSARDLGASYNF.

By share, this clonotype ranks as large. The gene calls are TRBV9 and TRBJ1-2, with D unclear. Germline lookup yields CDR1 SGDLS and CDR2 YYNGEE. The CDR3 covers 15 residues. Trimming removed 0 bases from V and 1 base from J, with 10 bases in between. The CDR3 spells CASSVEHTGNYGYTF. CDR3 bases: TGTGCCAGCAGCGTAGAACACACCGGTAACTATGGCTACACCTTC.

This clonotype ranks as medium-sized. The CDR3 sequence: CSARDYGDEQFF. As DNA, the CDR3 is TGCAGTGCCAGGGACTATGGCGATGAGCAGTTCTTC. The chain uses TRBV20-1 and TRBJ2-1; 7 bases fit TRBD2. The CDR3 consists of 12 residues. Per the germline V gene, CDR1 is DFQATT and CDR2 is SNEGSKA (reference sequence). J was trimmed by 8 bases and V by 6 bases; bases with no gene match: 7.

To note about this clonotype: Because the CDR3 is missing its conserved closing phenylalanine or tryptophan, this is likely a read error. The chain uses TRBV19 and TRBJ1-6, with D uncertain. Deletions cut 7 bases from V and 9 bases from J, with 19 bases between. CDR1 and CDR2 from the germline V gene are LNHDA and SQIVND (reference sequence). The CDR3 loop spans 15 amino acids. The CDR3 DNA reads TGTGCCAGTACCCCTACCCCGGACGGGAGTTCACCCCTCCACTCT. Encoded protein: CASTPTPDGSSPLHS.

This clonotype is medium-sized (0.01 to 0.1%). This CDR3 is CSARDRDPQETQYF. In nucleotides, the CDR3 is TGCAGTGCTAGGGACAGGGACCCCCAAGAGACCCAGTACTTC. The chain is built from TRBV20-1 and TRBJ2-5; 8 bases map to TRBD1. Germline CDR1 and CDR2: DFQATT and SNEGSKA (reference sequence). The CDR3 is 14 amino acids. J gave up 1 base and V 3 bases, and 4 bases lay outside the gene matches.